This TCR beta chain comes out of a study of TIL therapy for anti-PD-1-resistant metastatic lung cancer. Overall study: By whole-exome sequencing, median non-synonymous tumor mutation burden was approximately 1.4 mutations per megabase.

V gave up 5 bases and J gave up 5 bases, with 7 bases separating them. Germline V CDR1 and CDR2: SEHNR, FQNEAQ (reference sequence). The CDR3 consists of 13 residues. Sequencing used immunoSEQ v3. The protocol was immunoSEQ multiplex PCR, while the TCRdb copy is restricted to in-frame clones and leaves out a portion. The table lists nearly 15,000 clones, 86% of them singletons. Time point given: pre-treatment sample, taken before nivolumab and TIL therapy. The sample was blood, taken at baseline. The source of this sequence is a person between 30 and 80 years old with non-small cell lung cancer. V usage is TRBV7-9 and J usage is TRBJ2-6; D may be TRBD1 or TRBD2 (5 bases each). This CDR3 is CASSPGRANVLTF. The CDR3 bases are TGTGCCAGCAGCCCGGGGCGGGCCAACGTCCTGACTTTC.